This T cell receptor (beta chain) originates from a study of blood T cell repertoires in COVID-19. The protocol was immunoSEQ multiplex PCR, while the TCRdb copy is restricted to in-frame clones and leaves out a portion. The data show 150,000 to 200,000 clones, with 87% seen just once and roughly 1.6% held by the top ten. The sample comprised peripheral blood. The TCR sequence derives from a woman in her 50s with acute or convalescent COVID-19.

CDR3 nucleotide sequence: TGTGCCAGCAGTTTAGCTGGGGCATCAACTAATGAAAAACTGTTTTTT. It translates to CASSLAGASTNEKLFF. The chain combines TRBV27 with TRBJ1-4; a weak D match, TRBD1 (5 bases). The CDR3 is 16 amino acids. Trimming pared 2 bases from V and 0 bases from J, leaving 10 bases between. Germline V gives CDR1 MNHEY, CDR2 SMNVEV (reference sequence).